The 25 T cell receptor beta chains listed next were all sequenced from one sample in a study of blood T cell repertoires in COVID-19 (TCRdb year 2020). Receptor amplification or capture employed the immunoSEQ multiplex PCR assay. TCRdb retrieved this table from immuneACCESS and kept in-frame rearrangements only. Not all clones are present; in checked studies, unresolved V genes account for under half, and no reason is known for the remainder. For this sample the table gives approximately 170,000 clones, of which 75% to 85% were detected only once. Around 5.9% of the sample is taken by the ten largest. Material for sequencing was PBMCs or T cells enriched from blood (not recorded which). The receptors were gathered from a man aged 40-55 years who had recovered from COVID-19.

The rearrangement links TRBV9 to TRBJ1-6, with D tentatively TRBD1 (6 bases). The germline V gene encodes CDR1 SGDLS and CDR2 YYNGEE. There are 15 residues in the CDR3. The germline V and J ends were trimmed by 3 bases and 7 bases, with 14 bases remaining between them. This chain's CDR3 is CASSAGTNKNSPLHF. Here the CDR3 DNA reads TGTGCCAGCAGCGCCGGGACAAACAAAAATTCACCCCTCCACTTT.

The chain couples TRBV7-9 to TRBJ2-7; D is unresolved. Germline V CDR1 and CDR2: SEHNR, FQNEAQ (reference sequence). The V and J ends lost 4 bases and 1 base respectively, with 8 bases between them. The CDR3 has 13 amino acids. The CDR3 DNA is TGTGCCAGCAGCTCAGCCGGGTCCTACGAGCAGTACTTC. Translated: CASSSAGSYEQYF.

The chain recombines TRBV11-3 with TRBJ1-3; D may be TRBD1 (5 bases). The CDR3 has 16 residues. V shed 0 bases and J shed 0 bases, with 9 bases lying between them. Germline CDR1 SGHNT, CDR2 YENEEA. The CDR3 region is CASSLDPDSSGNTIYF. CDR3 in DNA: TGTGCCAGCAGCTTAGATCCTGACAGCTCTGGAAACACCATATATTTT.

The chain recombines TRBV9 with TRBJ2-3, with 12 bases aligning to TRBD2. Germline assignment: CDR1 SGDLS and CDR2 YYNGEE. The J segment lost 6 bases and the V segment lost 2 bases, leaving 7 bases of the junction unmatched. The CDR3 consists of 16 residues. In DNA, the CDR3 is TGTGCCAGCAGCGTTCTAGCGGGGGGGCCAGGGGATACGCAGTATTTT. Its protein product is CASSVLAGGPGDTQYF.

V is TRBV10-3 and J is TRBJ1-2, with D uncertain. The CDR3 runs 15 residues. CDR1 is ENHRY and CDR2 is SYGVKD in the germline V gene. With 4 bases removed from V and 2 bases from J, the gap between germline ends came to 14 bases. The CDR3: CAISAVEGANYGYTF. The CDR3 DNA follows: TGTGCCATCAGTGCCGTAGAGGGCGCGAACTATGGCTACACCTTC.

V is TRBV7-8 and J is TRBJ1-1; a weak D match, TRBD1 (6 bases). Trimming took off 5 bases at V and 3 bases at J, with 13 bases between the two ends. The CDR3 length is 14 residues. The germline V gene has CDR1 SGHVS and CDR2 FQNEAQ. In DNA form, the CDR3 reads TGTGCCAGCAGCCTCATAGGGGGGGACACTGAAGCTTTCTTT. This gives the protein CASSLIGGDTEAFF.

This chain joins TRBV10-3 and TRBJ2-5, with 9 bases lining up with TRBD2. The CDR3 loop spans 15 amino acids. Germline V gene sequence: CDR1 ENHRY, CDR2 SYGVKD. Trimming removed 3 bases from V and 4 bases from J; junction bases left unmatched: 6. The CDR3 sequence is CAISDLGTSRETQYF. The CDR3 region has the DNA TGTGCCATCAGTGATCTAGGGACTAGCAGAGAGACCCAGTACTTC.

The rearrangement joins TRBV6-7 to TRBJ2-7; D is undetermined. TRBV6-7 is an ORF for which the function is uncertain. This CDR3 is 17 amino acids long. V was pared by 4 bases and J by 1 base, with 20 bases between. The DNA of the CDR3 is TGTGCCAGCAGTTCACAACACAGACGGTGGCTTTCCTACGAGCAGTACTTC. Translation: CASSSQHRRWLSYEQYF.

In its sample, this clone was seen a few times. An end of the junction does not agree with germline; a read error may underlie this. For the CDR3, the DNA is TGTGCCAGCATTGAACTCATCACAGGGTCCTACGAGCAGTACTTC. Translated, it gives CASIELITGSYEQYF. This rearrangement joins TRBV6-1 to TRBJ2-7; weak D call: TRBD1 (6 bases). CDR1 is MNHNS, CDR2 SASEGT, per germline. The CDR3 has 15 amino acids.

Here the CDR3 reads CSGDSLYGYTF. The CDR3 nucleotides are TGCAGCGGCGACAGTCTTTATGGCTACACCTTC. J is TRBJ1-2 and V is TRBV29-1; perhaps TRBD1 as D (5 bases). This CDR3 contains 11 residues. Germline assignment: CDR1 SQVTM and CDR2 ANQGSEA. V was shortened by 7 bases and J by 5 bases, with 11 bases between the two germline ends.

The chain carries TRBV19 and TRBJ1-1; TRBD1 matches at 7 bases. The CDR3 contains 15 residues. Losses at the gene ends were 4 bases for V and 1 base for J; bases not matched to a gene: 6. The germline CDR1 and CDR2 sequences are LNHDA and SQIVND (reference sequence). The CDR3 loop is CASSTLGTANTEAFF. The DNA of the CDR3 is TGTGCCAGTAGTACCCTAGGGACAGCGAACACTGAAGCTTTCTTT. Full variable domain (rest looked up from reference TRBV19 and TRBJ1-1): DGGITQSPKYLFRKEGQNVTLSCEQNLNHDAMYWYRQDPGQGLRLIYYSQIVNDFQKGDIAEGYSVSREKKESFPLTVTSAQKNPTAFYLCASSTLGTANTEAFFGQGTRLTVV.

The chain links TRBV7-2 to TRBJ2-1; 10 nucleotides agree with TRBD1. Germline assignment: CDR1 SGHTA and CDR2 FQGNSA. The CDR3 is 14 amino acids. The ends lost 6 bases at V and 7 bases at J; junction bases unmatched: 6. CDR3 nucleotides: TGTGCCAGCAGTCGGGACAGGGGATTTAATGAGCAGTTCTTC. Its protein is CASSRDRGFNEQFF. Full variable domain (rest looked up from reference TRBV7-2 and TRBJ2-1): GAGVSQSPSNKVTEKGKDVELRCDPISGHTALYWYRQSLGQGLEFLIYFQGNSAPDKSGLPSDRFSAERTGGSVSTLTIQRTQQEDSAVYLCASSRDRGFNEQFFGPGTRLTVL.

The chain employs TRBV5-4 and TRBJ1-3; a possible D gene is TRBD1 (5 bases). CDR3 length equals 14 residues. Germline V CDR1 and CDR2: SGHNT, YYREEE (reference sequence). Trimming left V 2 bases short and J 0 bases short, with 6 bases between. For the CDR3, the DNA is TGTGCCAGCAGCTTTGACAGCTCTGGAAACACCATATATTTT. Translating it yields CASSFDSSGNTIYF.

The chain recombines TRBV6-5 with TRBJ1-2, with D possibly matching TRBD1 (6 bases). Germline V gives CDR1 MNHEY, CDR2 SVGAGI. Trimming took 4 bases from V and 8 from J, leaving 14 bases between them. The CDR3 has 13 residues. Here the CDR3 DNA reads TGTGCCAGCAGTTGGGGAAGACAGGAGGGCTACACCTTC. This codes for CASSWGRQEGYTF.

V and J are TRBV5-1 and TRBJ2-6; D is perhaps TRBD2 (5 bases). The V and J ends lost 0 bases and 1 base respectively, with 8 bases between them. This CDR3 contains 16 residues. CDR1 is SGHRS, CDR2 YFSETQ, per germline. CDR3 in DNA: TGCGCCAGCAGCTTGGCCGGCGGGTCTGGGGCCAACGTCCTGACTTTC. It is translated as CASSLAGGSGANVLTF.

The rearrangement uses TRBV30 and TRBJ1-3, with D unclear. The CDR3 totals 15 residues. V was trimmed by 0 bases and J by 2 bases, leaving 11 bases between them. Germline values: CDR1 GTSNPN, CDR2 SVGIG (reference sequence). This CDR3 reads CAWSVPGVAGNTIYF. The DNA of the CDR3 is TGTGCCTGGAGTGTACCCGGAGTGGCTGGAAACACCATATATTTT.

The V and J genes are TRBV19 and TRBJ1-5, with D possibly being TRBD1 (5 bases). Trimming stripped 3 bases from V and 6 bases from J, with 15 bases between. In germline, CDR1 is LNHDA, CDR2 SQIVND (reference sequence). The CDR3 totals 15 residues. The chain's CDR3 is CASSISGVDGQPQHF. Written as DNA, the CDR3 is TGTGCCAGTAGTATTTCGGGGGTAGATGGTCAGCCCCAGCATTTT.

V and J are TRBV7-2 and TRBJ1-5; D is ambiguous. Trimming took off 3 bases at V and 2 bases at J, with 14 bases between the two ends. Germline loops: CDR1 SGHTA, CDR2 FQGNSA. CDR3 size: 16 residues. The CDR3 DNA reads TGTGCCAGCAGCTTTCATGAGGTTTGGGGCAATCAGCCCCAGCATTTT. This translates into CASSFHEVWGNQPQHF.

The chain combines TRBV9 with TRBJ2-2, with a weak D call TRBD1 (5 bases). V lost 4 bases and J lost 4, with 14 bases in between. There are 15 residues in the CDR3. CDR1 is SGDLS, CDR2 YYNGEE, per germline. CDR3 nucleotides: TGTGCCAGCAGCTCCATAGACAGTCCCACCGGGGAGCTGTTTTTT. The encoded protein is CASSSIDSPTGELFF.

This clone was seen once. The chain carries TRBV11-2 and TRBJ1-2; D is ambiguous. V lost 2 bases and J lost 2, with 6 bases in between. The length of the CDR3 is 13 residues. Germline V CDR1 and CDR2: SGHAT, FQNNGV. CDR3 sequence reads: CASSLSQNYGYTF. The CDR3 nucleotides are TGTGCCAGCAGCTTATCACAAAACTATGGCTACACCTTC.

A few counts support this clone. This chain connects TRBV27 to TRBJ1-1, with TRBD1 matching over 10 bases. The CDR3 spans 16 residues. J lost 3 bases, V lost 5 bases, and 9 bases had no gene match. Looked up from germline, CDR1 is MNHEY and CDR2 is SMNVEV (reference sequence). The DNA for the CDR3 is TGTGCCAGCAGTCGACCGGGACAGGGGTTGGACACTGAAGCTTTCTTT. It encodes CASSRPGQGLDTEAFF.

The chain couples TRBV28 to TRBJ1-5; 7 nucleotides line up with TRBD1. The CDR3 has 15 residues. The V and J ends lost 3 bases and 0 bases, in that order; junction bases with no gene match: 2. Germline V lookup: CDR1 MDHEN, CDR2 SYDVKM. The CDR3 loop reads CASSLTGYSNQPQHF. CDR3 DNA: TGTGCCAGCAGTTTGACAGGGTATAGCAATCAGCCCCAGCATTTT.

V and J are TRBV30 and TRBJ1-6; 7 bases match TRBD1. Looked up from germline, CDR1 is GTSNPN and CDR2 is SVGIG (reference sequence). V lost 3 bases, J lost 10 bases, and 6 bases stayed unmatched. The CDR3 loop spans 13 amino acids. The CDR3 DNA is TGTGCCTGGAGGGGGGACAGTTACTCACCCCTCCACTTT. This codes for CAWRGDSYSPLHF.

The rearrangement links TRBV7-8 to TRBJ2-3; TRBD2 matches 9 bases. The V and J ends lost 5 bases and 2 bases, in that order; junction bases with no gene match: 29. CDR1 is SGHVS and CDR2 is FQNEAQ in the germline V gene. CDR3 length equals 23 residues. The CDR3 DNA follows: TGTGCCAGCAGCCGGTCCTATTATTCGGGACTAGCCAGCATCCGGGGTTTCACAGATACGCAGTATTTT. As protein: CASSRSYYSGLASIRGFTDTQYF.

Points on this clone: The same CDR3 can be traced to other DNA sequences in this sample. This chain links TRBV9 with TRBJ2-5; no reliable D call. The CDR3 extends over 12 amino acids. The V gene's germline CDR1 is SGDLS and CDR2 YYNGEE. Trimming removed 3 bases from V and 2 bases from J, with 5 bases in between. CDR3 sequence (DNA): TGTGCCAGCAGCGCACAGCAAGAGACCCAGTACTTC. Its translation: CASSAQQETQYF.